The 28 T cell receptor beta chains in this list originate from one sample, sequenced in a study of cytomegalovirus exposure and HLA in healthy donors. The primer mix had 60 Vbeta and 13 Jbeta primers. Profiling relied on immunoSEQ multiplex PCR, and the TCRdb table lists in-frame clones only, not all of them. The sample contains about 190,000 clones, over 70% of which appear only once. The source material was PBMCs. The source is a woman aged 18-29 years in good health and CMV-seronegative.

This chain links TRBV7-2 with TRBJ2-1, with 11 bases aligning to TRBD2. Germline trimming cut 4 bases from V and 5 bases from J; bases unmatched to any gene: 7. Germline-derived CDR1 and CDR2 are SGHTA and FQGNSA. The CDR3 is made up of 16 amino acids. The CDR3 region has the DNA TGTGCCAGCAGCTCCCCGGGACTAGCGGAAAACAATGAGCAGTTCTTC. It codes for CASSSPGLAENNEQFF.

This chain connects TRBV27 to TRBJ1-6, with 8 nucleotides matching TRBD1. Germline V gives CDR1 MNHEY, CDR2 SMNVEV (reference sequence). Trimming at V came to 1 base and at J to 8 bases, leaving 10 bases not matched to a gene. The CDR3 loop spans 17 amino acids. The CDR3 spells CASSLYGGMGQDSPLHF. Written as DNA, the CDR3 is TGTGCCAGCAGTTTATATGGGGGAATGGGACAGGATTCACCCCTCCACTTT.

This rearrangement joins TRBV6-5 to TRBJ1-2; D unclear. The CDR3 extends over 13 amino acids. Germline-derived CDR1 and CDR2 are MNHEY and SVGAGI. V was shortened by 5 bases and J by 8 bases, with 15 bases between the two germline ends. As DNA, the CDR3 is TGTGCCAGCAGTCCTCGAAGCGGTCGAGGCTACACCTTC. Amino acids: CASSPRSGRGYTF.

The gene calls are TRBV6-6 and TRBJ2-5, with 10 bases aligning to TRBD1. The last part of the DNA fits TRBJ2-7 better; the J call may be wrong. Germline CDR1 reads MNHNY; CDR2 reads SVGAGI (reference sequence). The CDR3 sequence is 15 residues long. The DNA for the CDR3 is TGTGCCAGCAGTTACTCGCCGGGACAGGGGTACGAGCAGTACTTC. This translates into CASSYSPGQGYEQYF.

This sequence joins TRBV5-1 and TRBJ1-1, with D tentatively TRBD1 (5 bases). Germline V lookup: CDR1 SGHRS, CDR2 YFSETQ. Trimming took off 3 bases at V and 2 bases at J, with 8 bases between the two ends. The CDR3 sequence is 13 residues long. CDR3 amino acids: CASSSGANTEAFF. For the CDR3, the DNA is TGCGCCAGCAGCTCTGGGGCCAACACTGAAGCTTTCTTT.

This clone was seen a few times. V gene TRBV7-2 combines with J gene TRBJ2-2; 11 positions agree with TRBD1. V was pared by 0 bases and J by 5 bases, with 2 bases of the junction left unmatched. The length of the CDR3 is 16 residues. Germline CDR1 and CDR2: SGHTA and FQGNSA. The CDR3 DNA follows: TGTGCCAGCAGCTTAGCGGGGGACAGGGGGACCGGGGAGCTGTTTTTT. It translates to CASSLAGDRGTGELFF.

The chain couples TRBV7-8 to TRBJ2-3, with 13 bases matching TRBD2. The CDR3 runs to 16 residues. Germline lookup yields CDR1 SGHVS and CDR2 FQNEAQ. The J segment lost 3 bases and the V segment lost 3 bases, leaving 3 bases of the junction unmatched. The CDR3 reads CASSFELAGGTDTQYF. The CDR3 bases are TGTGCCAGCAGCTTTGAACTAGCGGGGGGGACAGATACGCAGTATTTT.

This clone turned up a few times. The chain employs TRBV5-1 and TRBJ1-4; D gene unclear. Germline loops: CDR1 SGHRS, CDR2 YFSETQ. The CDR3 sequence is 13 residues long. The V end was cut by 4 bases, the J end by 5 bases, with 9 bases between. The CDR3 DNA reads as TGCGCCAGCAGCACGGGAATAAATGAAAAACTGTTTTTT. Its protein product is CASSTGINEKLFF.

This clone was seen only once. The rearrangement uses TRBV9 and TRBJ1-2; possible D gene TRBD1, 5 bases. The germline V gene encodes CDR1 SGDLS and CDR2 YYNGEE. The CDR3 totals 14 residues. V was clipped by 7 bases and J by 4 bases, with 17 bases between them. CDR3 loop: CASGTMGQRYGYTF. CDR3 sequence (DNA): TGTGCCAGCGGAACAATGGGGCAACGCTATGGCTACACCTTC.

This rearrangement joins TRBV4-1 to TRBJ2-3; 11 positions match TRBD2. The V gene's germline CDR1 is MGHRA and CDR2 YSYEKL. Germline trimming cut 1 base from V and 5 bases from J; bases unmatched to any gene: 5. This CDR3 spans 16 amino acids. The CDR3 sequence is CASSQGHSGGVDTQYF. CDR3 nucleotides: TGCGCCAGCAGCCAAGGGCATAGCGGGGGGGTAGATACGCAGTATTTT.

In nucleotides, the CDR3 is TGTGCCTGGATGGCCAGGGGGTATACTGAAGCTTTCTTT. Protein: CAWMARGYTEAFF. The rearrangement links TRBV30 to TRBJ1-1; 7 bases line up with TRBD1. This CDR3 is 13 amino acids long. Losses at the gene ends were 4 bases for V and 5 bases for J; bases not matched to a gene: 7. Germline V gives CDR1 GTSNPN, CDR2 SVGIG (reference sequence). Supplemented by reference TRBV30 and TRBJ1-1, the full variable domain reads SQTIHQWPATLVQPVGSPLSLECTVEGTSNPNLYWYRQAAGRGLQLLFYSVGIGQISSEVPQNLSASRPQDRQFILSSKKLLLSDSGFYLCAWMARGYTEAFFGQGTRLTVV.

This chain uses TRBV6-5 with TRBJ2-1; D possibly corresponds to TRBD1 (5 bases). This CDR3 comprises 15 residues. CDR1 is MNHEY, CDR2 SVGAGI, per germline. V shed 7 bases and J shed 1 base, with 14 bases lying between them. The CDR3 DNA follows: TGTGCCAGCACCCGAGACAGAAATTCCTACAATGAGCAGTTCTTC. Protein product: CASTRDRNSYNEQFF.

The chain joins TRBV10-1 to TRBJ1-1; no reliable D call. The CDR3 totals 13 residues. V was clipped by 4 bases and J by 5 bases, with 11 bases between them. Germline assignment: CDR1 WNHNN and CDR2 SYGVQD (reference sequence). In DNA, the CDR3 is TGCGCCAGCAGTGGCGGTAGGCGGACTGAAGCTTTCTTT. As protein: CASSGGRRTEAFF.

This clone was seen a handful of times. This chain uses TRBV19 with TRBJ2-7; 7 positions agree with TRBD1. The CDR3 runs to 14 residues. The germline gives CDR1 LNHDA, CDR2 SQIVND (reference sequence). The J segment lost 3 bases and the V segment lost 6 bases, leaving 8 bases of the junction unmatched. The CDR3 here is CASRLTGQHYEQYF. CDR3 bases: TGTGCCAGTAGGCTTACGGGACAGCACTACGAGCAGTACTTC.

CDR3 sequence: CASSLGPSGNEQFF. The CDR3 bases are TGTGCCAGCAGCTTAGGTCCTAGCGGCAATGAGCAGTTCTTC. The rearrangement uses TRBV7-9 and TRBJ2-1; 7 nucleotides align to TRBD2. The CDR3 contains 14 residues. Per germline, CDR1 SEHNR and CDR2 FQNEAQ (reference sequence). V shed 1 base, J shed 6 bases, and the junction held 3 bases outside the gene matches.

V gene TRBV7-9 combines with J gene TRBJ2-1, with no clear D. Germline assignment: CDR1 SEHNR and CDR2 FQNEAQ (reference sequence). The CDR3 totals 11 residues. V was cut by 3 bases and J by 6 bases, with 3 bases left in between. Here the CDR3 DNA reads TGTGCCAGCAGCTTTAGCAATGAGCAGTTCTTC. Translation: CASSFSNEQFF.

The CDR3 sequence is CASSYWGGTEEKLFF. Written as DNA, the CDR3 is TGTGCCAGCAGTTACTGGGGGGGTACGGAAGAAAAACTGTTTTTT. This sequence joins TRBV6-5 and TRBJ1-4; D may be TRBD1 (5 bases). V gave up 1 base and J gave up 8 bases, with 14 bases separating them. CDR3 size: 15 residues. Germline V lookup: CDR1 MNHEY, CDR2 SVGAGI.

The J gene is TRBJ1-5, the V gene TRBV10-2; 9 bases are a match to TRBD1. V gave up 10 bases and J gave up 5 bases; unmatched junction bases: 9. The CDR3 is 14 residues long. Germline V gene data show CDR1 as WSHSY and CDR2 as SAAADI. CDR3 coding DNA: TGCGCCACCGGGGACAGGGAGGGGGATCAGCCCCAGCATTTT. Its protein product is CATGDREGDQPQHF.

This clone has just one count. The rearrangement joins TRBV10-1 to TRBJ2-2; 8 bases are shared with TRBD2. V was pared by 3 bases and J by 1 base, with 7 bases of the junction left unmatched. The germline V gene encodes CDR1 WNHNN and CDR2 SYGVQD (reference sequence). This CDR3 comprises 17 residues. In nucleotides, the CDR3 is TGCGCCAGCAGTGAAGGAGCGGGGGCCCAGAACACCGGGGAGCTGTTTTTT. Amino acid sequence: CASSEGAGAQNTGELFF.

The chain recombines TRBV28 with TRBJ1-2; D not resolved. In germline, CDR1 is MDHEN, CDR2 SYDVKM. The CDR3 spans 15 residues. V shed 2 bases and J shed 2 bases, with 12 bases lying between them. The CDR3 here is CASSLIGAGNYGYTF. The CDR3 DNA sequence: TGTGCCAGCAGTTTAATCGGTGCGGGGAACTATGGCTACACCTTC.

The chain employs TRBV6-6 and TRBJ2-7; weak D call: TRBD2 (5 bases). The ends were cut back, 2 bases at V and 0 bases at J, with 5 bases in the middle. The CDR3 runs to 13 residues. Germline V gene sequence: CDR1 MNHNY, CDR2 SVGAGI (reference sequence). The CDR3 DNA is TGTGCCAGCAGTTACGGACTCTCCTACGAGCAGTACTTC. This sequence encodes CASSYGLSYEQYF.

The V gene is TRBV10-2, the J gene TRBJ2-7, with D possibly TRBD2 on 6 matching bases. Germline V lookup: CDR1 WSHSY, CDR2 SAAADI. V was cut by 3 bases and J by 4 bases, with 13 bases left in between. The CDR3 contains 14 residues. The CDR3 spells CASSDGGGGYEQYF. CDR3 nucleotide sequence: TGCGCCAGCAGTGACGGGGGAGGAGGTTACGAGCAGTACTTC.

The chain has TRBV18 and TRBJ2-5; 9 bases fit TRBD2. The last part of the DNA fits TRBJ2-7 better; the J call may be wrong. Germline CDR1 KGHSH, CDR2 LQKENI. The CDR3 length is 14 residues. For the CDR3, the DNA is TGTGCCAGCTCATCTCTAGCGGGAATACACGAGCAGTACTTC. This translates into CASSSLAGIHEQYF.

V usage is TRBV7-8 and J usage is TRBJ2-7; 11 bases match TRBD2. The J segment lost 1 base and the V segment lost 4 bases, leaving 6 bases of the junction unmatched. The CDR3 covers 16 residues. Germline values: CDR1 SGHVS, CDR2 FQNEAQ. The CDR3 region is CASSSLTSGTSYEQYF. CDR3 DNA: TGTGCCAGCAGCTCACTGACTAGCGGGACTTCCTACGAGCAGTACTTC. The full variable domain, its missing parts supplied by reference TRBV7-8 and TRBJ2-7, is GAGVSQSPRYKVAKRGQDVALRCDPISGHVSLFWYQQALGQGPEFLTYFQNEAQLDKSGLPSDRFFAERPEGSVSTLKIQRTQQEDSAVYLCASSSLTSGTSYEQYFGPGTRLTVT.

This chain links TRBV30 with TRBJ2-2; 7 nucleotides agree with TRBD2. V trimming: 4 bases; J trimming: 4 bases; junction bases outside the gene matches: 9. The CDR3 runs 15 residues. Per germline, CDR1 GTSNPN and CDR2 SVGIG (reference sequence). The CDR3 coding sequence is TGTGCCTGGACCGGGGGAGGGGCGGGCACCGGGGAGCTGTTTTTT. Its protein is CAWTGGGAGTGELFF.

The gene calls are TRBV19 and TRBJ2-7, with 7 bases fitting TRBD2. Trimming removed 6 bases from V and 6 bases from J; junction bases left unmatched: 8. Germline values: CDR1 LNHDA, CDR2 SQIVND (reference sequence). CDR3 length: 13 residues. CDR3 coding DNA: TGTGCCAGTAGGCGGGAGCAGCTGGGCGAGCAGTACTTC. Translating gives CASRREQLGEQYF.

V gene TRBV29-1 combines with J gene TRBJ2-7; TRBD1 agrees at 9 bases. Germline CDR1 reads SQVTM; CDR2 reads ANQGSEA. V trimming: 5 bases; J trimming: 1 base; junction bases outside the gene matches: 9. CDR3 length equals 15 residues. For the CDR3, the DNA is TGCAGCGTTTTAGGGACAGGGAAGCTTTCCTACGAGCAGTACTTC. Protein sequence: CSVLGTGKLSYEQYF.

The chain combines TRBV10-2 with TRBJ2-7; 10 bases fit TRBD1. After removal of 6 bases from V and 6 bases from J, the junction contained 8 bases not matched to a gene. The CDR3 spans 14 residues. Germline V gives CDR1 WSHSY, CDR2 SAAADI. CDR3 nucleotides: TGCGCCAGCAGCTGGACAGGGGGATCGGCCGAGCAGTACTTC. This gives the protein CASSWTGGSAEQYF.